Listed below are T cell receptor beta chains from one sample, sequenced in a study of blood T cell repertoires in COVID-19. Sequencing used immunoSEQ multiplex PCR; TCRdb keeps in-frame clones, though not all of them. The data contain around 260,000 clones, roughly 92% of them singletons. The sample comprised peripheral blood. The receptors shown here come from a woman in her 30s with COVID-19, enrolled during active disease. Both conserved end residues are part of each CDR3. The D gene is left open where the match is weak. The size field is filled for only some rows; it gives once, few, many or a size class.

clone_size | j_call | v_call | d_call | cdr3_aa | cdr3_nt
NA | TRBJ1-2 | TRBV2 | TRBD1 | CASTEDRAYGYTF | TGTGCCAGCACTGAAGACAGGGCCTATGGCTACACCTTC
NA | TRBJ2-3 | TRBV29-1 | NA | CSVKRSLTDTQYF | TGCAGCGTCAAGCGGTCACTCACAGATACGCAGTATTTT
NA | TRBJ2-5 | TRBV6-5 | NA | CASSFSGGTQYF | TGTGCCAGCAGTTTCAGCGGCGGGACCCAGTACTTC
once | TRBJ2-1 | TRBV11-3 | TRBD2 | CASSLDWAGEYNEQFF | TGTGCCAGCAGCTTAGATTGGGCGGGAGAGTACAATGAGCAGTTCTTC
NA | TRBJ1-1 | TRBV19 | NA | CASSTTHSQGQRQAFF | TGTGCCAGTAGTACCACCCACTCGCAAGGACAACGTCAAGCTTTCTTT
NA | TRBJ2-3 | TRBV7-2 | TRBD1 | CASSSDRVRTDTQYF | TGTGCCAGCAGCTCGGACAGGGTTCGGACAGATACGCAGTATTTT
NA | TRBJ1-1 | TRBV10-3 | NA | CAISEIGTGSGAEAFF | TGTGCCATCAGTGAGATCGGAACAGGGAGTGGGGCTGAAGCTTTCTTT
NA | TRBJ2-5 | TRBV19 | TRBD2 | CASSIGLAGETQYF | TGTGCCAGTAGTATTGGACTAGCGGGAGAGACCCAGTACTTC
NA | TRBJ1-2 | TRBV6-5 | NA | CASAPEGRGRGYTF | TGTGCCAGCGCGCCCGAGGGGCGGGGACGAGGCTACACCTTC
once | TRBJ1-2 | TRBV12-5 | NA | CASGPPQGDYGYTF | TGTGCTAGTGGCCCACCACAGGGAGACTATGGCTACACCTTC
NA | TRBJ1-5 | TRBV24-1 | TRBD1 | CATADRQGSQPQHF | TGTGCCACCGCTGATAGACAGGGGTCTCAGCCCCAGCATTTT
NA | TRBJ2-7 | TRBV5-5 | TRBD1 | CASSFQQGITYEQYF | TGTGCCAGCAGCTTCCAACAGGGGATAACCTACGAGCAGTACTTC
NA | TRBJ1-6 | TRBV2 | TRBD1 | CASSPSGGLTLYSPLHF | TGTGCCAGCAGTCCCTCAGGGGGGTTAACCCTCTATTCACCCCTCCACTTT
NA | TRBJ1-1 | TRBV5-1 | TRBD1 | CASSLGRTGANTEAFF | TGCGCCAGCAGCTTGGGACGGACAGGGGCGAACACTGAAGCTTTCTTT
NA | TRBJ1-3 | TRBV19 | NA | CASSISTEISGNTIYF | TGTGCCAGTAGTATTTCGACAGAAATCTCTGGAAACACCATATATTTT
NA | TRBJ2-7 | TRBV2 | NA | CASSEWSVYEQYF | TGTGCCAGCAGTGAATGGAGTGTTTACGAGCAGTACTTC
NA | TRBJ1-3 | TRBV30 | NA | CAWSPGRSGNTIYF | TGTGCCTGGAGTCCCGGGAGATCTGGAAACACCATATATTTT
NA | TRBJ1-2 | TRBV28 | TRBD1 | CASSTGTGYAYGYTF | TGTGCCAGCAGTACCGGGACAGGGTATGCCTATGGCTACACCTTC
NA | TRBJ1-5 | TRBV3-1/TRBV3-2 | NA | CASSQETGTQPQHF | TGTGCCAGCAGCCAAGAAACAGGGACTCAGCCCCAGCATTTT
NA | TRBJ1-1 | TRBV28 | NA | CASSFRGQNTEAFF | TGTGCCAGCAGTTTCAGAGGTCAGAACACTGAAGCTTTCTTT
NA | TRBJ1-4 | TRBV19 | NA | CASSMGGNRVEKLFF | TGTGCCAGTAGCATGGGAGGGAATCGGGTTGAAAAACTGTTTTTT
once | TRBJ2-1 | TRBV7-3 | TRBD2 | CASSTRESVYNEQFF | TGTGCCAGCAGCACGCGGGAGAGTGTCTACAATGAGCAGTTCTTC
NA | TRBJ2-1 | TRBV3-1/TRBV3-2 | NA | CASSQRRSSYNEQFF | TGTGCCAGCAGCCAAAGGCGGAGCTCCTACAATGAGCAGTTCTTC
NA | TRBJ2-6 | TRBV24-1 | NA | CATSDRVEESSGANVLTF | TGTGCCACCAGTGATAGGGTGGAGGAGTCAAGTGGGGCCAACGTCCTGACTTTC
NA | TRBJ2-2 | TRBV11-2 | NA | CASSFGHANTGELFF | TGTGCCAGCAGCTTTGGACACGCCAACACCGGGGAGCTGTTTTTT
NA | TRBJ2-5 | TRBV19 | NA | CASSMTAQETQYF | TGTGCCAGTAGCATGACAGCACAAGAGACCCAGTACTTC
NA | TRBJ2-4 | TRBV28 | TRBD2 | CASSRPGGLAKNIQYF | TGTGCCAGCAGCCGACCGGGGGGTTTAGCCAAAAACATTCAGTACTTC
NA | TRBJ2-7 | TRBV20-1 | NA | CTSGDEQYF | TGCACCTCGGGGGATGAGCAGTACTTC
NA | TRBJ2-1 | TRBV7-6 | NA | CASSLEGGSSYNEQFF | TGTGCCAGCAGCTTAGAGGGTGGGAGCTCCTACAATGAGCAGTTCTTC
NA | TRBJ2-7 | TRBV28 | TRBD1 | CASSSHGTGLYEQYF | TGTGCCAGCAGTTCGCACGGGACAGGGCTGTACGAGCAGTACTTC
NA | TRBJ1-6 | TRBV19 | NA | CASSSERAKHSPLHF | TGTGCCAGTAGTTCCGAACGAGCCAAGCATTCACCCCTCCACTTT
NA | TRBJ2-1 | TRBV5-1 | TRBD2 | CASSLEGLLTNNEQFF | TGCGCCAGCAGCTTGGAGGGACTATTAACCAACAATGAGCAGTTCTTC
NA | TRBJ1-4 | TRBV19 | NA | CASSIAMDFGEKLFF | TGTGCCAGTAGTATAGCGATGGACTTCGGGGAAAAACTGTTTTTT
NA | TRBJ2-7 | TRBV27 | NA | CASSSSSYEQYF | TGTGCCAGCAGTTCGAGCTCCTACGAGCAGTACTTC
once | TRBJ2-1 | TRBV4-2 | NA | CASSQDRTGEGSSYNEQFF | TGTGCCAGCAGCCAAGATCGTACGGGAGAAGGATCCTCCTACAATGAGCAGTTCTTC
NA | TRBJ1-1 | TRBV19 | TRBD1 | CASSMWGQGGTEAFF | TGTGCCAGTAGTATGTGGGGACAGGGGGGGACTGAAGCTTTCTTT
NA | TRBJ2-1 | TRBV7-3 | TRBD1 | CASSFQGQRADEQFF | TGTGCCAGCAGCTTCCAGGGACAGAGGGCCGATGAGCAGTTCTTC
NA | TRBJ2-3 | TRBV19 | TRBD1 | CASSALQGDTQYF | TGTGCCAGTAGTGCCCTACAGGGGGATACGCAGTATTTT
NA | TRBJ1-1 | TRBV11-1 | NA | CASSLRGGVTEAFF | TGTGCCAGCAGCTTACGCGGGGGTGTCACTGAAGCTTTCTTT
NA | TRBJ1-3 | TRBV28 | NA | CASSLAGATGNTIYF | TGTGCCAGCAGTTTAGCGGGGGCTACTGGAAACACCATATATTTT
few | TRBJ2-7 | TRBV28 | TRBD2 | CASSSPFSGRIKEQYF | TGTGCCAGCAGCTCCCCCTTTAGCGGGAGGATTAAAGAGCAGTACTTC
NA | TRBJ2-7 | TRBV2 | TRBD2 | CASSVASGTLSYEQYF | TGTGCCAGCAGTGTGGCTAGCGGGACCCTCTCCTACGAGCAGTACTTC
NA | TRBJ2-7 | TRBV2 | NA | CASSDSYQGGEQYF | TGTGCCAGCAGTGACTCATATCAGGGTGGGGAGCAGTACTTC
NA | TRBJ1-1 | TRBV29-1 | NA | CSTSREAAEAFF | TGCAGCACATCGAGGGAGGCCGCTGAAGCTTTCTTT
NA | TRBJ2-1 | TRBV4-2 | TRBD2 | CASSLTGTSKSTNEQFF | TGTGCCAGCAGCTTGACCGGGACTAGCAAGTCCACCAATGAGCAGTTCTTC
once | TRBJ1-1 | TRBV28 | NA | CASRIGGEWEEAFF | TGTGCCAGCAGAATAGGGGGTGAATGGGAAGAAGCTTTCTTT
NA | TRBJ1-6 | TRBV3-1/TRBV3-2 | NA | CASSMISTEGAYNSPLHF | TGTGCCAGCAGCATGATCTCTACCGAGGGGGCCTATAATTCACCCCTCCACTTT
NA | TRBJ2-1 | TRBV15 | TRBD2 | CATSRGGTSINEQFF | TGTGCCACCAGCAGAGGTGGGACTAGCATTAATGAGCAGTTCTTC
NA | TRBJ1-1 | TRBV6-4 | NA | CASSDRSEAFF | TGTGCCAGCAGCGACAGGAGTGAAGCTTTCTTT
NA | TRBJ1-1 | TRBV6-2/TRBV6-3 | NA | CASSYTPFRTNREIEAFF | TGTGCCAGCAGTTACACGCCATTCAGGACAAATCGAGAAATTGAAGCTTTCTTT
NA | TRBJ2-3 | TRBV28 | TRBD2 | CASSAPGLASSTDTQYF | TGTGCCAGCAGCGCCCCTGGACTAGCGTCTAGCACAGATACGCAGTATTTT
NA | TRBJ1-2 | TRBV5-5 | NA | CASSLEGGGYTF | TGTGCCAGCAGCTTGGAAGGGGGTGGCTACACCTTC
NA | TRBJ2-2 | TRBV5-1 | NA | CASSSPRTGELFF | TGCGCCAGCAGCTCCCCCCGCACCGGGGAGCTGTTTTTT